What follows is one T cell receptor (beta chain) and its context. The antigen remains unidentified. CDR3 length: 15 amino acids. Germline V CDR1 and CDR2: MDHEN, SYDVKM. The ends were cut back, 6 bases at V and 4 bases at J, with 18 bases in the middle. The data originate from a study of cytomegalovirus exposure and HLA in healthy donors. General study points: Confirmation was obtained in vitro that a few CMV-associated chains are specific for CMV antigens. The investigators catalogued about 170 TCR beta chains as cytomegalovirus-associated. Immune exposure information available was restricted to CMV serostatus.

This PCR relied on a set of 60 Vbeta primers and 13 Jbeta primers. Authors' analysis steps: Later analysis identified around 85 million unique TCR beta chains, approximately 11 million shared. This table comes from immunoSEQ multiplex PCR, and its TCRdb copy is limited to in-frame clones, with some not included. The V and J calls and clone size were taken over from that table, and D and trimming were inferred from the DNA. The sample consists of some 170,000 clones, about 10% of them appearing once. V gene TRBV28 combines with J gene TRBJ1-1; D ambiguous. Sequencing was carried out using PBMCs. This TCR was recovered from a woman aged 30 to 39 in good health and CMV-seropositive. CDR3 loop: CASRILMRDFTEAFF. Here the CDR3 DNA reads TGTGCCAGCAGGATCCTCATGAGGGATTTCACTGAAGCTTTCTTT. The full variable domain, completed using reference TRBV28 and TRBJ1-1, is DVKVTQSSRYLVKRTGEKVFLECVQDMDHENMFWYRQDPGLGLRLIYFSYDVKMKEKGDIPEGYSVSREKKERFSLILESASTNQTSMYLCASRILMRDFTEAFFGQGTRLTVV.